This paragraph reports one TCR beta chain. This clonotype was seen many times. Its antigen remains unidentified. No per-base quality is available; no much larger clone lies one base away. These data are taken from a study of CD8 T cells in ankylosing spondylitis (dated by TCRdb to 2016 to 2017). Regarding the complete study: The study profiled T cell receptor beta repertoires in healthy donors and ankylosing spondylitis patients to find disease-linked TCR variants. The full study cohort was made up of under 30 ankylosing spondylitis patients and approximately 100 healthy donors. Peripheral blood samples were taken, and synovial fluid was additionally collected from ankylosing spondylitis patients. Results and caveats for the whole study, not just this receptor: A CD8+ phenotype was shown by the disease-linked clones, which were found at relatively low frequencies in peripheral blood. The disease-linked clones were reported as significantly enriched in matched synovial fluid samples from ankylosing spondylitis patients. A TCR beta motif of roughly 8 highly homologous amino acid variants appeared characteristic of blood from ankylosing spondylitis patients. Some of the motif variants had been reported before in the synovial fluid and blood of reactive arthritis patients, a finding that suggests common disease-initiation mechanisms.

There are 15 amino acids in the CDR3, from cysteine to phenylalanine inclusive. CDR3 DNA is the only sequence kept; it has 45 bases, read in frame from the first base. V ends up 4 bases short and J 7 bases short, with an unmatched junction base count of 10. CDR1 is given as SGHRS and CDR2 as YFSETQ, both from the germline V gene. The run used an Illumina HiSeq 2500. Quantitative 5'-RACE with molecular barcodes was used to prepare TCR beta libraries. Processing in the source paper ran as follows. To identify disease-linked TCR variants, a new computational method was used, one built on a probabilistic model of VDJ rearrangement. The public reads were quality trimmed at Q25 with fastp and then assembled into clones with MiXCR by TCRdb, keeping productive beta chains. CDR3 protein sequences are deduplicated, and each keeps its most common genes and DNA. For this entry, the V and J calls and clone size follow TCRdb and not the study's own pipeline. The sample records under 300,000 distinct CDR3 sequences, about 10% of which are singletons. The top ten constitute under 7% of the sample.

Sequencing was performed on blood, either unsorted or a sorted T cell fraction (not recorded which). The clonotype was recovered from a male donor with ankylosing spondylitis or in good health (not recorded which). The chain employs TRBV5-1 and TRBJ2-7, and 11 bases in between align with TRBD2. DNA sequence: TGCGCCAGCAGCCTTGGGACTAGCGGCCAAGTGGAGCAGTACTTC. This yields the protein CASSLGTSGQVEQYF.